The 31 T cell receptor beta chains below all came from one sample that was sequenced in a study of T-cell reconstitution after alpha-beta-depleted transplantation in children (dated by TCRdb to about 2016). The meaning of the sample's treatment or condition label: allogeneic hematopoietic cell transplantation with graft depleted of TCRalphabeta T cells and CD19 B cells. The library came from PCR. Sequencing was carried out with an Illumina HiSeq 2500. TCR library preparation used molecular barcoding, with unique molecular identifiers applied to normalize quantification of the TCRbeta repertoire. The public reads were reanalyzed by TCRdb: fastp trimming at Q25, MiXCR alignment, in-frame beta chains only. Here each entry gathers all rows of one CDR3 protein and keeps the most common genes and DNA. The sample table shows about 230,000 distinct CDR3 sequences, and 11% are seen once. About 28% of the sample is held by the ten biggest clonotypes.

The material was PBMCs, obtained before TCRalphabeta/CD19-depleted stem cell transplant. The receptor source for this set is a child less than two years old with acute myeloid leukemia, due to receive a stem cell transplant.

The CDR3 DNA reads TGTGCCTGGAAGGGACCCCCTGAGGGCTACACCTTC. Translating it yields CAWKGPPEGYTF. This chain connects TRBV30 to TRBJ1-2, with a tentative D call TRBD1 (5 bases). The CDR3 spans 12 residues. Germline assignment: CDR1 GTSNPN and CDR2 SVGIG (reference sequence). V was pared by 4 bases and J by 8 bases, with 14 bases between. Supplemented by reference TRBV30 and TRBJ1-2, the full variable domain reads SQTIHQWPATLVQPVGSPLSLECTVEGTSNPNLYWYRQAAGRGLQLLFYSVGIGQISSEVPQNLSASRPQDRQFILSSKKLLLSDSGFYLCAWKGPPEGYTFGSGTRLTVV.

The sample holds a few counts of this clonotype. The gene calls are TRBV18 and TRBJ2-2; TRBD1 aligns across 9 bases. Germline V gene data show CDR1 as KGHSH and CDR2 as LQKENI. Trimming removed 4 bases from V and 4 bases from J; junction bases left unmatched: 4. This CDR3 comprises 15 residues. In nucleotides, the CDR3 is TGTGCCAGCTCACTCCGGGACAGGGTCACCGGGGAGCTGTTTTTT. It specifies CASSLRDRVTGELFF.

This clonotype was observed many times. As DNA, the CDR3 is TGTGCCAGCAGCTTAAATGAGGAAAAACTGTTTTTT. It is translated as CASSLNEEKLFF. The chain uses TRBV7-9 and TRBJ1-4, with D hard to call. Trimming removed 2 bases at V and 8 bases at J, with 6 bases between. This CDR3 contains 12 residues. From germline, CDR1 is SEHNR and CDR2 FQNEAQ (reference sequence).

This clonotype was counted a few times. The chain links TRBV7-9 to TRBJ1-2; D might be TRBD1 (6 bases). CDR1 is SEHNR and CDR2 is FQNEAQ in the germline V gene (reference sequence). V gave up 4 bases and J gave up 5 bases, with 17 bases separating them. CDR3 length equals 15 residues. CDR3 sequence (DNA): TGTGCCAGCAGCTCCCTCGCGGGGGGCGGTTATGGCTACACCTTC. It specifies CASSSLAGGGYGYTF.

This clonotype showed up many times. The V and J genes are TRBV18 and TRBJ2-1; 11 bases line up with TRBD1. This CDR3 spans 13 amino acids. Germline loops: CDR1 KGHSH, CDR2 LQKENI. V dropped 4 bases and J dropped 7; count of bases not matched to a gene: 0. The CDR3 sequence: CASSRDRGNEQFF. The CDR3, as DNA: TGTGCCAGCTCACGGGACAGGGGGAATGAGCAGTTCTTC.

There are many counts of this clonotype. The CDR3 nucleotides read TGTGCCAGCTGGGCTAGCGGGGCGAACACCGGGGAGCTGTTTTTT. Translating it yields CASWASGANTGELFF. The chain couples TRBV2 to TRBJ2-2, with TRBD2 identical over 9 bases. The CDR3 totals 15 residues. Germline CDR1 and CDR2: SNHLY and FYNNEI. With V trimmed by 8 bases and J by 0 bases, 4 bases remained unmatched.

Turning to this clonotype: A much larger clone lies a single base off, so this may be a read error. CDR3 region: CSVAGTASYEQYF. The CDR3 DNA is TGCAGTGTGGCCGGGACAGCATCCTACGAGCAGTACTTC. The V gene is TRBV20-1, the J gene TRBJ2-7; 7 bases fit TRBD1. The germline CDR1 and CDR2 sequences are DFQATT and SNEGSKA (reference sequence). The CDR3 loop spans 13 amino acids. Losses at the gene ends were 7 bases for V and 1 base for J; bases not matched to a gene: 7.

This clonotype was detected many times. V and J are TRBV7-9 and TRBJ1-1; TRBD1 matches 11 bases. The CDR3 totals 15 residues. Germline V gives CDR1 SEHNR, CDR2 FQNEAQ (reference sequence). J gave up 1 base and V 5 bases, and 3 bases lay outside the gene matches. The CDR3 protein is CASSHGQGANTEAFF. CDR3 DNA sequence: TGTGCCAGCAGCCATGGACAGGGGGCGAACACTGAAGCTTTCTTT.

V is TRBV5-1 and J is TRBJ2-2; D is unclear. The CDR3 consists of 18 residues. Germline CDR1 SGHRS, CDR2 YFSETQ. V gave up 3 bases and J gave up 1 base, with 19 bases separating them. CDR3: CASSWTRPGGQNTGELFF. The CDR3 region has the DNA TGCGCCAGCAGCTGGACCCGGCCGGGTGGCCAGAACACCGGGGAGCTGTTTTTT.

The V and J genes are TRBV20-1 and TRBJ2-6; D is unclear. This CDR3 is built from 13 residues. The germline V gene encodes CDR1 DFQATT and CDR2 SNEGSKA (reference sequence). V was shortened by 4 bases and J by 0 bases, with 4 bases between the two germline ends. Here the CDR3 DNA reads TGCAGTGCTATCGGCTCTGGGGCCAACGTCCTGACTTTC. Its protein product is CSAIGSGANVLTF.

In its sample, this clonotype was seen many times. V and J are TRBV7-2 and TRBJ1-2, with no clear D. CDR1 SGHTA and CDR2 FQGNSA come from the germline V gene. The CDR3 has 13 residues. With 5 bases removed from V and 5 bases from J, the gap between germline ends came to 12 bases. The CDR3 bases are TGTGCCAGCAGCCCGGAGCTTTTATATGGCTACACCTTC. Translation: CASSPELLYGYTF.

This clonotype was seen repeatedly, ten times or more. The chain uses TRBV7-9 and TRBJ1-5; no clear D. Per the germline V gene, CDR1 is SEHNR and CDR2 is FQNEAQ (reference sequence). CDR3 size: 13 residues. Trimming cost V 5 bases and J 4 bases, with 9 bases left between them. CDR3 sequence reads: CASSLTYNQPQHF. The CDR3 DNA sequence: TGTGCCAGCAGCCTCACTTATAATCAGCCCCAGCATTTT.

This clonotype showed up many times. V is TRBV14 and J is TRBJ2-2; D remains ambiguous. This CDR3 is 18 amino acids long. From germline, CDR1 is SGHDN and CDR2 FVKESK. Trimming took 4 bases from V and 4 from J, leaving 22 bases between them. This chain's CDR3 is CASSPLSGFTRGTGELFF. The DNA of the CDR3 is TGTGCCAGCAGCCCACTCTCCGGGTTCACACGAGGCACCGGGGAGCTGTTTTTT.

Ten or more counts support this clonotype. This chain connects TRBV5-1 to TRBJ2-7, with a weak D call TRBD2 (6 bases). V shed 0 bases and J shed 2 bases, with 12 bases lying between them. Germline CDR1 SGHRS, CDR2 YFSETQ. The CDR3 runs to 15 residues. The CDR3 region has the DNA TGCGCCAGCAGCTTGGCCGGGAGAATGACCTACGAGCAGTACTTC. Its translation: CASSLAGRMTYEQYF.

This clonotype has more than one count but fewer than ten. This sequence joins TRBV7-7 and TRBJ2-3; TRBD1 is a possible D gene (6 bases). Trimming shortened V by 4 bases and J by 8 bases, and 22 bases separated the two germline ends. The length of the CDR3 is 16 residues. The germline V gene has CDR1 SSHAT and CDR2 FNYEAQ (reference sequence). CDR3 residues: CASSSRSLAEGVTQYF. The CDR3, as DNA: TGTGCCAGCAGCTCTCGCTCACTGGCTGAGGGGGTTACGCAGTATTTT.

This chain connects TRBV25-1 to TRBJ2-3, with D possibly being TRBD1 (5 bases). V was cut by 4 bases and J by 1 base, with 9 bases left in between. Germline V lookup: CDR1 MGHDK, CDR2 SYGVNS. CDR3 length equals 14 residues. DNA of the CDR3: TGTGCCAGCAGTGGTGGCAGGGGCACAGATACGCAGTATTTT. Translation: CASSGGRGTDTQYF.

In its sample, this clonotype was seen many times. The chain employs TRBV5-1 and TRBJ2-1, with D perhaps matching TRBD2 (6 bases). Germline CDR1 is SGHRS and CDR2 is YFSETQ. V was pared by 0 bases and J by 9 bases, with 10 bases between. The CDR3 contains 13 residues. The CDR3 here is CASSLDAGGEQFF. Written as DNA, the CDR3 is TGCGCCAGCAGCTTGGATGCCGGGGGTGAGCAGTTCTTC.

This clonotype was seen only a few times. The chain links TRBV18 to TRBJ2-2; 13 bases match TRBD2. Germline trimming cut 0 bases from V and 4 bases from J; bases unmatched to any gene: 2. The CDR3 is 17 amino acids. CDR1 and CDR2 (germline): KGHSH, LQKENI. The CDR3 sequence is CASSPPGLAGFTGELFF. The DNA of the CDR3 is TGTGCCAGCTCACCACCGGGACTAGCGGGATTCACCGGGGAGCTGTTTTTT. Complete variable domain (other parts from reference TRBV18 and TRBJ2-2): NAGVMQNPRHLVRRRGQEARLRCSPMKGHSHVYWYRQLPEEGLKFMVYLQKENIIDESGMPKERFSAEFPKEGPSILRIQQVVRGDSAAYFCASSPPGLAGFTGELFFGEGSRLTVL.

This clonotype was seen ten or more times. CDR3 amino acids: CASRTRTGGYEQYF. For the CDR3, the DNA is TGTGCCAGCAGGACCCGGACAGGGGGCTACGAGCAGTACTTC. The chain has TRBV28 and TRBJ2-7; 10 bases match TRBD1. V was pared by 6 bases and J by 3 bases, with 5 bases of the junction left unmatched. Germline-derived CDR1 and CDR2 are MDHEN and SYDVKM. CDR3 size: 14 residues.

The gene calls are TRBV6-1 and TRBJ2-3; 7 positions agree with TRBD1. The CDR3 runs 15 residues. Germline V CDR1 and CDR2: MNHNS, SASEGT. V was clipped by 10 bases and J by 1 base; unmatched bases: 11. The CDR3 is CATSRGGEGTDTQYF. The CDR3 nucleotides are TGTGCCACCTCCCGAGGGGGCGAGGGCACAGATACGCAGTATTTT.

This clonotype was recorded many times. This chain uses TRBV7-2 with TRBJ2-3; D is unresolved. Trimming removed 6 bases from V and 1 base from J, with 11 bases in between. Per the germline V gene, CDR1 is SGHTA and CDR2 is FQGNSA. The CDR3 runs to 14 residues. The CDR3 DNA follows: TGTGCCAGCAGTCTTGGACCACGCACAGATACGCAGTATTTT. This encodes CASSLGPRTDTQYF.

This clonotype was detected ten times or more. This chain uses TRBV5-1 with TRBJ2-2; D call uncertain. Germline CDR1 reads SGHRS; CDR2 reads YFSETQ. The V end lost 0 bases, the J end lost 4 bases, and 13 bases lay between the germline ends. The CDR3 length is 16 residues. Here the CDR3 reads CASSLGLGTVTGELFF. The CDR3 bases are TGCGCCAGCAGCTTGGGCCTGGGAACGGTCACCGGGGAGCTGTTTTTT.

V is TRBV29-1 and J is TRBJ1-4; no definite D call. With 0 bases removed from V and 13 bases from J, the gap between germline ends came to 18 bases. Germline lookup yields CDR1 SQVTM and CDR2 ANQGSEA. The CDR3 contains 14 residues. This chain's CDR3 is CSVEDKTFSYGLFF. In DNA, the CDR3 is TGCAGCGTTGAAGACAAGACATTTTCATACGGACTGTTTTTT.

This clonotype was observed at least ten times. Written as DNA, the CDR3 is TGTGCCAGCAGGCCCTACAGGGAACCCCTTGGCGGGGAGCTGTTTTTT. Translation gives CASRPYREPLGGELFF. The chain uses TRBV12-3 or TRBV12-4 and TRBJ2-2; maybe TRBD1 (6 bases). The CDR3 sequence is 16 residues long. Trimming removed 6 bases from V and 7 bases from J, with 21 bases in between.

This clonotype was detected many times. This sequence joins TRBV9 and TRBJ1-5; TRBD1 is a possible D gene (6 bases). The germline V and J ends were trimmed by 0 bases and 4 bases, with 8 bases remaining between them. The CDR3 contains 14 residues. Germline assignment: CDR1 SGDLS and CDR2 YYNGEE. This chain's CDR3 is CASSVGGGNQPQHF. The CDR3 DNA reads as TGTGCCAGCAGCGTAGGAGGGGGAAATCAGCCCCAGCATTTT.

This clonotype was seen ten or more times. As DNA, the CDR3 is TGTGCCAGCACCTTAGGGACAGGGAATCCCAACGAGCAGTACTTC. Its protein is CASTLGTGNPNEQYF. The chain recombines TRBV28 with TRBJ2-7, with 9 bases matching TRBD1. Germline lookup yields CDR1 MDHEN and CDR2 SYDVKM. This CDR3 is built from 15 residues. The V and J ends lost 7 bases and 5 bases, in that order; junction bases with no gene match: 12.

This clonotype came up many times. The chain joins TRBV18 to TRBJ1-4; D is ambiguous. The ends were cut back, 0 bases at V and 5 bases at J, with 19 bases in the middle. This CDR3 is built from 18 residues. CDR1 is KGHSH and CDR2 is LQKENI in the germline V gene. CDR3 DNA sequence: TGTGCCAGCTCACCACCGGGAGGCAACCCGACTACAAATGAAAAACTGTTTTTT. It translates to CASSPPGGNPTTNEKLFF.

The table lists this clonotype with many counts. The rearrangement joins TRBV2 to TRBJ2-2, with 8 bases aligning to TRBD2. CDR3 length: 16 amino acids. Germline V gene data show CDR1 as SNHLY and CDR2 as FYNNEI. V lost 6 bases and J lost 4; bases outside the gene matches: 10. CDR3 coding DNA: TGTGCCAGCAGCTTTCGGGGGGGCCTAGGCACCGGGGAGCTGTTTTTT. The encoded protein is CASSFRGGLGTGELFF.

This clonotype was seen ten or more times. The J gene is TRBJ2-5, the V gene TRBV7-3, with D possibly being TRBD1 (6 bases). Trimming pared 5 bases from V and 1 base from J, leaving 14 bases between. This CDR3 is built from 15 residues. Germline V gives CDR1 SGHTA, CDR2 FQGTGA. The CDR3 region has the DNA TGTGCCAGCAGCCCAGGACAAGGGGGCCAAGAGACCCAGTACTTC. Amino acid sequence: CASSPGQGGQETQYF.

Ten or more counts support this clonotype. The J gene is TRBJ2-3, the V gene TRBV7-8; D gene uncertain. V was clipped by 5 bases and J by 1 base, with 10 bases between them. The CDR3 sequence is 14 residues long. Germline CDR1 reads SGHVS; CDR2 reads FQNEAQ. The CDR3: CASSRIVGTDTQYF. CDR3 sequence (DNA): TGTGCCAGCAGCCGTATTGTGGGCACAGATACGCAGTATTTT.

This clonotype was picked up many times. The chain carries TRBV20-1 and TRBJ1-1; D call uncertain. V was pared by 2 bases and J by 0 bases, with 10 bases between. This CDR3 contains 14 residues. Germline CDR1 is DFQATT and CDR2 is SNEGSKA (reference sequence). CDR3 sequence reads: CSARKTALNTEAFF. The CDR3 bases are TGCAGTGCTAGAAAGACGGCCTTGAACACTGAAGCTTTCTTT.